These T cell receptor beta chains were read from a single sample in a study of cytomegalovirus exposure and HLA in healthy donors. The method was immunoSEQ multiplex PCR; TCRdb's version includes in-frame clones alone and lacks a portion of them. The sample has about 200,000 clones, 70% to 90% seen once; the top ten hold around 5.6%. The specimen sequenced was PBMCs. Every receptor here comes from a woman under 30 in good health and CMV-seronegative. Both conserved end residues are part of each CDR3. D genes are given only for firm matches. Only some rows state a clone size, as once, few, many or a class for expanded clones.

.,.,TRBJ2-2,TRBV18,CASSPGQNANTGELFF,TGTGCCAGCTCACCAGGACAGAACGCGAACACCGGGGAGCTGTTTTTT
.,.,TRBJ2-3,TRBV6-6,CASRETGVGTDTQYF,TGTGCCAGCAGGGAAACGGGAGTAGGGACAGATACGCAGTATTTT
.,few,TRBJ1-1,TRBV2,CASSSGVTEAFF,TGTGCCAGCAGTTCAGGGGTAACTGAAGCTTTCTTT
TRBD1,.,TRBJ2-1,TRBV27,CASSLGTAPYNEQFF,TGTGCCAGCAGTTTAGGGACAGCCCCCTACAATGAGCAGTTCTTC
TRBD2,.,TRBJ2-5,TRBV2,CASSPGLAGPVQETQYF,TGTGCCAGCAGTCCGGGACTAGCGGGTCCCGTCCAAGAGACCCAGTACTTC
TRBD2,.,TRBJ2-1,TRBV7-3,CASSRGSPYNEQFF,TGTGCCAGCAGTCGCGGGAGCCCCTACAATGAGCAGTTCTTC
TRBD1,.,TRBJ1-2,TRBV19,CASRQGGGLVGYTF,TGTGCCAGCCGCCAGGGAGGGGGCTTAGTTGGCTACACCTTC
TRBD2,.,TRBJ2-5,TRBV10-3,CAIRGTSGAQETQYF,TGTGCCATCAGAGGGACTAGCGGGGCTCAAGAGACCCAGTACTTC
.,.,TRBJ2-7,TRBV15,CATSRAVGSEQYF,TGTGCCACCAGCAGAGCGGTGGGAAGCGAGCAGTACTTC
.,.,TRBJ2-1,TRBV2,CASRDHGRGNEQFF,TGTGCCAGCAGAGATCACGGTCGGGGCAATGAGCAGTTCTTC
TRBD1,.,TRBJ1-5,TRBV28,CASSQRGQGSTTQHF,TGTGCCAGCAGTCAACGGGGACAGGGGAGCACGACCCAGCATTTT
TRBD1,.,TRBJ1-2,TRBV5-6,CASSRQTDRALAYFGYTF,TGTGCCAGCAGCCGACAAACAGACAGGGCTTTGGCTTATTTTGGCTACACCTTC
.,.,TRBJ1-1,TRBV2,CASCGVGQNTEAFF,TGTGCCAGCTGTGGGGTGGGACAGAACACTGAAGCTTTCTTT
.,.,TRBJ2-3,TRBV16,CASSQSFRGTTELF,TGTGCCAGCAGCCAATCTTTCCGCGGGACAACCGAACTCTTT
.,.,TRBJ1-1,TRBV6-6,CASSSTRTTEAFF,TGTGCCAGCAGCTCGACCCGAACCACTGAAGCTTTCTTT
TRBD1,.,TRBJ2-1,TRBV18,CASSPAGTGVGVEQFF,TGTGCCAGCTCACCAGCCGGGACAGGGGTCGGAGTTGAGCAGTTCTTC
.,.,TRBJ2-1,TRBV5-1,CASSRGGSSYNEQFF,TGCGCCAGCAGCCGAGGTGGGAGCTCCTACAATGAGCAGTTCTTC
.,.,TRBJ1-5,TRBV4-1,CASSHGWTDSNQPQHF,TGCGCCAGCAGCCACGGTTGGACAGATAGCAATCAGCCCCAGCATTTT
.,.,TRBJ1-2,TRBV5-1,CASSLGVMRGYGYTF,TGCGCCAGCAGCTTGGGGGTCATGAGGGGATATGGCTACACCTTC
TRBD2,few,TRBJ2-2,TRBV11-2,CASSPGLVGGELFF,TGTGCCAGCAGCCCAGGACTAGTAGGCGGGGAGCTGTTTTTT
.,.,TRBJ1-1,TRBV19,CASAGGTEAFF,TGTGCCAGCGCCGGGGGGACTGAAGCTTTCTTT
.,.,TRBJ2-1,TRBV2,CASAESRGSYNEQFF,TGTGCCAGCGCAGAATCCAGGGGCTCCTACAATGAGCAGTTCTTC
.,.,TRBJ2-6,TRBV5-1,CASSLDGSGANVLTF,TGCGCCAGCAGCTTGGACGGCTCTGGGGCCAACGTCCTGACTTTC
.,.,TRBJ2-7,TRBV6-6,CASSYYGAAYF,TGTGCCAGCAGTTACTACGGGGCGGCGTACTTC
.,.,TRBJ2-7,TRBV27,CASSLSLRGTYEQYF,TGTGCCAGCAGTTTATCGTTACGGGGCACCTACGAGCAGTACTTC
.,.,TRBJ1-1,TRBV11-2,CASSLDRADTEAFF,TGTGCCAGCAGCTTAGATAGGGCAGACACTGAAGCTTTCTTT
TRBD1,once,TRBJ2-1,TRBV7-6,CASSPVPGQGVTKFF,TGTGCCAGCAGCCCCGTCCCGGGACAGGGAGTCACGAAGTTCTTC
TRBD1,.,TRBJ2-7,TRBV5-1,CASTGQSSYEQYF,TGCGCCAGCACGGGACAGAGCTCCTACGAGCAGTACTTC
.,.,TRBJ2-5,TRBV4-2,CASSQDPQETQYF,TGTGCCAGCAGCCAAGATCCCCAAGAGACCCAGTACTTC
TRBD1,.,TRBJ2-1,TRBV4-1,CASSQDPPGQGDKEQFF,TGCGCCAGCAGCCAAGATCCCCCGGGACAGGGGGACAAGGAGCAGTTCTTC
.,.,TRBJ2-1,TRBV9,CASSVGPPSSYNEQFF,TGTGCCAGCAGCGTAGGTCCTCCGAGCTCCTACAATGAGCAGTTCTTC
.,.,TRBJ2-7,TRBV7-9,CASSIDPYEQYF,TGTGCCAGCAGCATAGACCCCTACGAGCAGTACTTC
.,.,TRBJ2-3,TRBV5-1,CASRRAGLTDTQYF,TGCGCCAGCAGGCGCGCGGGCCTCACAGATACGCAGTATTTT
TRBD2,.,TRBJ2-1,TRBV5-1,CASSLPPSGAYNEQFF,TGCGCCAGCAGCTTGCCCCCTAGCGGAGCCTACAATGAGCAGTTCTTC
TRBD1,.,TRBJ1-6,TRBV5-1,CASSFSGGDSPLHF,TGCGCCAGCAGCTTTTCAGGGGGCGATTCACCCCTCCACTTT
.,.,TRBJ1-1,TRBV30,CAWRKTGNTEAFF,TGTGCCTGGAGGAAGACAGGGAACACTGAAGCTTTCTTT
.,.,TRBJ1-4,TRBV19,CASSIQDEKLFF,TGTGCCAGTAGTATACAGGATGAAAAACTGTTTTTT
.,few,TRBJ1-2,TRBV27,CASSLRQNYGYTF,TGTGCCAGCAGTCTCCGACAGAACTATGGCTACACCTTC
.,.,TRBJ2-2,TRBV9,CASSVGDGANTGELFF,TGTGCCAGCAGCGTAGGGGACGGCGCGAACACCGGGGAGCTGTTTTTT
.,few,TRBJ2-1,TRBV6-4,CASSDPPGTIRVF,TGTGCCAGCAGTGACCCACCCGGGACAATAAGGGTCTTC
TRBD1,.,TRBJ1-1,TRBV10-3,CAIAGGLNTEAFF,TGTGCCATCGCAGGGGGACTGAACACTGAAGCTTTCTTT
.,few,TRBJ1-6,TRBV6-5,CASSYGGRNSPLHF,TGTGCCAGCAGTTACGGGGGGAGAAATTCACCCCTCCACTTT
.,.,TRBJ2-1,TRBV27,CASSLSTVSWEQFF,TGTGCCAGCAGTTTATCCACAGTGTCTTGGGAGCAGTTCTTC
TRBD1,.,TRBJ2-7,TRBV30,CAWSAGTGPYEQYF,TGTGCCTGGAGTGCCGGGACAGGGCCCTACGAGCAGTACTTC
TRBD1,few,TRBJ1-1,TRBV5-6,CASRTRGRDTEAFF,TGTGCCAGCAGGACCAGGGGGCGCGACACTGAAGCTTTCTTT
.,.,TRBJ1-2,TRBV29-1,CSVERGPLNGYTF,TGCAGCGTTGAACGGGGCCCTTTGAACGGCTACACCTTC
.,.,TRBJ2-3,TRBV27,CASSSHRTTGSDTQYF,TGTGCCAGCAGTTCCCACCGGACGACCGGCTCAGATACGCAGTATTTT
TRBD1,.,TRBJ1-2,TRBV19,CASSISRQGNYGYTF,TGTGCCAGTAGTATTTCGCGACAGGGGAACTATGGCTACACCTTC
TRBD1,once,TRBJ1-6,TRBV6-6,CASSYGRTGRSPLHF,TGTGCCAGCAGTTACGGCCGGACAGGGCGCTCACCCCTCCACTTT
.,.,TRBJ2-1,TRBV7-3,CASSLSHREYNEQFF,TGTGCCAGCAGCTTATCCCACAGAGAATACAATGAGCAGTTCTTC
TRBD1,.,TRBJ2-2,TRBV19,CASSTAGGWNGELFF,TGTGCCAGTAGTACAGCAGGGGGCTGGAACGGGGAGCTGTTTTTT
TRBD2,.,TRBJ2-1,TRBV6-4,CASSPGTSGRGKQFF,TGTGCCAGCAGTCCCGGGACTAGCGGGAGAGGAAAGCAGTTCTTC